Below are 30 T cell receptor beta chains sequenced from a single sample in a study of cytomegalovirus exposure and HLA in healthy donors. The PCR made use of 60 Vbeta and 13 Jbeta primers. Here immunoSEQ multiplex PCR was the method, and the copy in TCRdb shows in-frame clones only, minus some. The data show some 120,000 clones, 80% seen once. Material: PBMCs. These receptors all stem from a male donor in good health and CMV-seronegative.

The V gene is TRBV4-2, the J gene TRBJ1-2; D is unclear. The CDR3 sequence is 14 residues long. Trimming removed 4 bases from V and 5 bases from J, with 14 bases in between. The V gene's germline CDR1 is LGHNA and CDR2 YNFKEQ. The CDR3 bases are TGTGCCAGCAGCCCCTACCCCCAGGCATATGGCTACACCTTC. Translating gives CASSPYPQAYGYTF.

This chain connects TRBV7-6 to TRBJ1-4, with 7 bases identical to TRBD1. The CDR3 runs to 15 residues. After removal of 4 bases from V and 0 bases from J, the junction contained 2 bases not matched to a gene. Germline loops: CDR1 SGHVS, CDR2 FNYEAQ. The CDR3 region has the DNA TGTGCCAGCAGCTGGGACAGCGCAACTAATGAAAAACTGTTTTTT. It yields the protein CASSWDSATNEKLFF.

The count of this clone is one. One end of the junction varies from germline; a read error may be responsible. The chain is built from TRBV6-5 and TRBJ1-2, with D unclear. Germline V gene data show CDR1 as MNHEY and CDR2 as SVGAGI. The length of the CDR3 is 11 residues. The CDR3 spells CASRNQACCAF. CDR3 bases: TGTGCCAGCAGGAATCAAGCCTGCTGTGCCTTC.

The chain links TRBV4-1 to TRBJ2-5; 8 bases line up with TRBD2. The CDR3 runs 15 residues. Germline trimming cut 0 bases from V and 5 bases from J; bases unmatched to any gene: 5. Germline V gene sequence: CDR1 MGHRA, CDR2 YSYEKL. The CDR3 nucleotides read TGCGCCAGCAGCCAAGATCCGGGGGGGAGGGAGACCCAGTACTTC. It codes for CASSQDPGGRETQYF.

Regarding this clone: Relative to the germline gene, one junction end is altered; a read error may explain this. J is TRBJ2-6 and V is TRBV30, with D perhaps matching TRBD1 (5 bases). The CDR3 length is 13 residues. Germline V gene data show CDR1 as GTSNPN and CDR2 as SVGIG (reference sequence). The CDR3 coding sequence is TGTGCCTATGACATCTCTGGGGCCAACGGCCTGACTTTC. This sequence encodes CAYDISGANGLTF.

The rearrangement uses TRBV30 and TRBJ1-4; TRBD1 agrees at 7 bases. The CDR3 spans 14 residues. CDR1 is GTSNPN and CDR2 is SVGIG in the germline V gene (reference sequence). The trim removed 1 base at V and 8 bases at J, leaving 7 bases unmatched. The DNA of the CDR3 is TGTGCCTGGAGTGCTTTGGGCAGGGGGGAAAAACTGTTTTTT. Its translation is CAWSALGRGEKLFF. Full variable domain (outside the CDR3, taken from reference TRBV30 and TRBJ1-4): SQTIHQWPATLVQPVGSPLSLECTVEGTSNPNLYWYRQAAGRGLQLLFYSVGIGQISSEVPQNLSASRPQDRQFILSSKKLLLSDSGFYLCAWSALGRGEKLFFGSGTQLSVL.

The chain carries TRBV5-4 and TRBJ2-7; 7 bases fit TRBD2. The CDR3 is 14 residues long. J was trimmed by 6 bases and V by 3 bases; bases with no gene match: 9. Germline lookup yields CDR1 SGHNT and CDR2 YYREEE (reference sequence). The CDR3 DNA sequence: TGTGCCAGCAGCTGGCGGGAGACTTTCGGCGAGCAGTACTTC. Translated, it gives CASSWRETFGEQYF. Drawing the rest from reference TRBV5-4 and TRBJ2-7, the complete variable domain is ETGVTQSPTHLIKTRGQQVTLRCSSQSGHNTVSWYQQALGQGPQFIFQYYREEENGRGNFPPRFSGLQFPNYSSELNVNALELDDSALYLCASSWRETFGEQYFGPGTRLTVT.

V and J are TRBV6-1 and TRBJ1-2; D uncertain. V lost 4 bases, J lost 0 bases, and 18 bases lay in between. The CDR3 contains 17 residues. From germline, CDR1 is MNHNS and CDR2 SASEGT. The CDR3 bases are TGTGCCAGCAGTGGTGGCGGGTGGGATTTAGCTAACTATGGCTACACCTTC. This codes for CASSGGGWDLANYGYTF.

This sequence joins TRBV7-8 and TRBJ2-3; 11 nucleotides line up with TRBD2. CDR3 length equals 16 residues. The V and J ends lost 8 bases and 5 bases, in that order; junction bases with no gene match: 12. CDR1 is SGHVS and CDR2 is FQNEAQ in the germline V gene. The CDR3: CASFPIAGGPQDTQYF. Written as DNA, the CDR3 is TGTGCCAGCTTCCCTATAGCGGGGGGGCCCCAAGATACGCAGTATTTT. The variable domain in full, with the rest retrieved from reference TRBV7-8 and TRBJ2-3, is GAGVSQSPRYKVAKRGQDVALRCDPISGHVSLFWYQQALGQGPEFLTYFQNEAQLDKSGLPSDRFFAERPEGSVSTLKIQRTQQEDSAVYLCASFPIAGGPQDTQYFGPGTRLTVL.

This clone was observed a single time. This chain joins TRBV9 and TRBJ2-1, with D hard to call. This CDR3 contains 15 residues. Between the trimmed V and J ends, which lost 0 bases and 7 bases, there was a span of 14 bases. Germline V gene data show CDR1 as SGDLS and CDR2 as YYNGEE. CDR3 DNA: TGTGCCAGCAGCGTAGCTCGAGAGACTCCAAATGAGCAGTTCTTC. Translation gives CASSVARETPNEQFF.

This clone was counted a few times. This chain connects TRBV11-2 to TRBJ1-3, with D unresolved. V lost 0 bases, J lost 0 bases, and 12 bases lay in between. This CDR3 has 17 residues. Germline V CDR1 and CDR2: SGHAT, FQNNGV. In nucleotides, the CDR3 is TGTGCCAGCAGCTTAGAAGCGGTTCAGACCTCTGGAAACACCATATATTTT. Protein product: CASSLEAVQTSGNTIYF.

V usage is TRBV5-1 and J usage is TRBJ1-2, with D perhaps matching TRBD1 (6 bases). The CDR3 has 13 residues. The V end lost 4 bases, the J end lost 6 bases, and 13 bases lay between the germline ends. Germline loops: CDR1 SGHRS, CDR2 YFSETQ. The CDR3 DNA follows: TGCGCCAGCAGCGATCCAGGGGTCCATGGCTACACCTTC. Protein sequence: CASSDPGVHGYTF.

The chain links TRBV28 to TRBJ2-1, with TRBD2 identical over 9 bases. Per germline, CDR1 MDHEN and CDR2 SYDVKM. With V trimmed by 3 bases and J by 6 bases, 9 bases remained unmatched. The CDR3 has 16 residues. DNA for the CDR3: TGTGCCAGCAGTTTTAGCGGGGGCACAAAAAGCAATGAGCAGTTCTTC. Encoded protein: CASSFSGGTKSNEQFF. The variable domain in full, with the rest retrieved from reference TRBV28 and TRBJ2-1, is DVKVTQSSRYLVKRTGEKVFLECVQDMDHENMFWYRQDPGLGLRLIYFSYDVKMKEKGDIPEGYSVSREKKERFSLILESASTNQTSMYLCASSFSGGTKSNEQFFGPGTRLTVL.

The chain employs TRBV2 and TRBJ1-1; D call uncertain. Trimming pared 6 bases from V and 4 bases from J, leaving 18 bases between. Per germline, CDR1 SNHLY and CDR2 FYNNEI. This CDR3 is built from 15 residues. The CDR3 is CASRARVAEGTEAFF. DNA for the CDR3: TGTGCCAGCAGAGCCCGGGTCGCGGAGGGCACTGAAGCTTTCTTT.

The DNA for the CDR3 is TGTGCCATCCTCACCAGCGACAGTTTGGGACAGAACACTGAAGCTTTCTTT. Translating it yields CAILTSDSLGQNTEAFF. The chain couples TRBV10-3 to TRBJ1-1, with D perhaps TRBD1 (6 bases). Looked up from germline, CDR1 is ENHRY and CDR2 is SYGVKD. V dropped 8 bases and J dropped 1 base, with 23 bases sitting between them. The CDR3 is made up of 17 amino acids.

The CDR3 region has the DNA TGTGCCAGCAGTTATTCTGCGCTAAACTATGGCTACACCTTC. It specifies CASSYSALNYGYTF. The chain has TRBV6-6 and TRBJ1-2; D unclear. Germline V gives CDR1 MNHNY, CDR2 SVGAGI (reference sequence). V lost 3 bases, J lost 2 bases, and 10 bases lay in between. The CDR3 has 14 amino acids.

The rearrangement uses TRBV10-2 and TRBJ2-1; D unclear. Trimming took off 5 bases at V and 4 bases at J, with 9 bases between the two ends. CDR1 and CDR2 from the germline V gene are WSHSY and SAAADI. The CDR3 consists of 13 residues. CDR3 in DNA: TGCGCCAGCAGTCCCCTAGATTACAATGAGCAGTTCTTC. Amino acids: CASSPLDYNEQFF.

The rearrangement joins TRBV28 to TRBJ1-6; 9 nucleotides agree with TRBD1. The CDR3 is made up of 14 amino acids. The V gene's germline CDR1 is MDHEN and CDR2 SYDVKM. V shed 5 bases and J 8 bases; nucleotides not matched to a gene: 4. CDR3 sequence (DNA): TGTGCCAGCAGTGTCGGGACAGGGCATTCACCCCTCCACTTT. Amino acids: CASSVGTGHSPLHF.

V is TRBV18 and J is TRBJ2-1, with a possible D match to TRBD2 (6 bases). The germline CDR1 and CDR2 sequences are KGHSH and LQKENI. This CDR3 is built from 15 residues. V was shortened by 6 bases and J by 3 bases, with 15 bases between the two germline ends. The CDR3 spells CASSNRDSFYNEQFF. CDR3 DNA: TGTGCCAGCTCCAACCGGGACTCGTTCTACAATGAGCAGTTCTTC.

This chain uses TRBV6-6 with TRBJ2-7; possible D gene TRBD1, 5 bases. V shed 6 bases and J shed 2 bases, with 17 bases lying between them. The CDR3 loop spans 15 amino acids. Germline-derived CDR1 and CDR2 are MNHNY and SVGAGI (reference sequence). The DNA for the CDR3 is TGTGCCAGCAGGGCTGACAGCGAGCCGGCCTACGAGCAGTACTTC. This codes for CASRADSEPAYEQYF.

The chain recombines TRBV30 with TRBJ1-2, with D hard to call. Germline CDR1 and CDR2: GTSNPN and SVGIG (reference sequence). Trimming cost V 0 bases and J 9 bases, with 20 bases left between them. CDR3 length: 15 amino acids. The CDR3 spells CAWSVSPLIVGSYTF. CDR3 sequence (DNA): TGTGCCTGGAGTGTATCACCCCTTATAGTCGGGAGCTACACCTTC. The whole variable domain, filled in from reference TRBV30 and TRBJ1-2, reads SQTIHQWPATLVQPVGSPLSLECTVEGTSNPNLYWYRQAAGRGLQLLFYSVGIGQISSEVPQNLSASRPQDRQFILSSKKLLLSDSGFYLCAWSVSPLIVGSYTFGSGTRLTVV.

The CDR3 DNA reads TGTGCCAGCAGCTTAGGAGTGGACAGTGACTATGGCTACACCTTC. Translated, it gives CASSLGVDSDYGYTF. The V call is TRBV7-2, the J call TRBJ1-2; D might be TRBD1 (6 bases). The CDR3 is 15 amino acids. Between the trimmed V and J ends, which lost 1 base and 3 bases, there was a span of 12 bases. The V gene's germline CDR1 is SGHTA and CDR2 FQGNSA.

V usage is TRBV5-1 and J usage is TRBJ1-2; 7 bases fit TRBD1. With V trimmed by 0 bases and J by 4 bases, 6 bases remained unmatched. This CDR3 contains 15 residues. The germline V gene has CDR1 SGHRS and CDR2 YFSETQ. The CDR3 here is CASSLEGQLVYGYTF. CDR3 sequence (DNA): TGCGCCAGCAGCTTGGAGGGACAGCTCGTCTATGGCTACACCTTC.

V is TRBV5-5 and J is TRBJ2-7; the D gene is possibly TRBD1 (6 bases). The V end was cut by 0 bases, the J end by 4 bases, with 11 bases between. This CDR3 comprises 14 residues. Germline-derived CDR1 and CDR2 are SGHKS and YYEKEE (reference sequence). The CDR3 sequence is CASSLEGQRYEQYF. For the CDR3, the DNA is TGTGCCAGCAGCTTGGAAGGACAGAGATACGAGCAGTACTTC.

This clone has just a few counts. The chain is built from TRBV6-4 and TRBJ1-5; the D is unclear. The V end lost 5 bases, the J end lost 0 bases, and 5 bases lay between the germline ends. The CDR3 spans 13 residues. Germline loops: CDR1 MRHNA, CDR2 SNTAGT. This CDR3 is CASSISSNQPQHF. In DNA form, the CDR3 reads TGTGCCAGCAGTATTAGTAGCAATCAGCCCCAGCATTTT.

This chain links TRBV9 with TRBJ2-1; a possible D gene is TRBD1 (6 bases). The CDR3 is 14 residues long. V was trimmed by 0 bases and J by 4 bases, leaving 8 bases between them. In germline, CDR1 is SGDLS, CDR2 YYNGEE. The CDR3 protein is CASSVGTGYNEQFF. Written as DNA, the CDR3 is TGTGCCAGCAGCGTAGGAACAGGGTACAATGAGCAGTTCTTC.

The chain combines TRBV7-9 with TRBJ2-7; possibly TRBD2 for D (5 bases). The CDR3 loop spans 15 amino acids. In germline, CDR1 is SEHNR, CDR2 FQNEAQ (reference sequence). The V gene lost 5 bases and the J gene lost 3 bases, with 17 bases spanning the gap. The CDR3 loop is CASSPPEAEHYEQYF. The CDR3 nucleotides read TGTGCCAGCAGCCCGCCGGAGGCCGAACACTACGAGCAGTACTTC.

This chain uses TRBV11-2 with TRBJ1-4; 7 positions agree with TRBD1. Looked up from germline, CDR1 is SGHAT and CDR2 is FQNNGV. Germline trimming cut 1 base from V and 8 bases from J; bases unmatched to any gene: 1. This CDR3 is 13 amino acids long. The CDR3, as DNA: TGTGCCAGCAGCTTAGGGGGACAGGAAAAACTGTTTTTT. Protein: CASSLGGQEKLFF.

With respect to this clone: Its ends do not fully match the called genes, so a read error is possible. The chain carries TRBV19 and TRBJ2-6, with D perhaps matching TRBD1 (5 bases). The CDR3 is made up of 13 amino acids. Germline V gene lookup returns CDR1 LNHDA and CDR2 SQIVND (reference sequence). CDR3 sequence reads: CASRNSGANGLTF. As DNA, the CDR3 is TGTGCCAGTAGAAACTCTGGGGCCAACGGCCTGACTTTC.

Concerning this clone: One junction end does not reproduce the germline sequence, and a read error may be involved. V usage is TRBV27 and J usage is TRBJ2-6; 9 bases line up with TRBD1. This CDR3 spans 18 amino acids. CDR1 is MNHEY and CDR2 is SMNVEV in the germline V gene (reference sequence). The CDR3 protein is CASSLGPGQGSGANGLTF. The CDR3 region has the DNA TGTGCCAGCAGTTTAGGACCGGGACAGGGTAGTGGGGCCAACGGCCTGACTTTC.